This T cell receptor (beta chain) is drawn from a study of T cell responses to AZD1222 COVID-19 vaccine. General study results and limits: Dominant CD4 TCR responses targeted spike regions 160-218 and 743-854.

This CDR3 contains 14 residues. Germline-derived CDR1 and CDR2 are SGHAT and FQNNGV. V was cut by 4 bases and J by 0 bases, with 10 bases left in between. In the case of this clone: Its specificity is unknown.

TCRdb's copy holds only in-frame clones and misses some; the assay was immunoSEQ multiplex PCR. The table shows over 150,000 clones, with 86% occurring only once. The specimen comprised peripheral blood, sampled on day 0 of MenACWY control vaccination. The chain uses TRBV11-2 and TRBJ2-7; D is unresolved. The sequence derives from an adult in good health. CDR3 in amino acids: CASSSLKFSYEQYF. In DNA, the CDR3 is TGTGCCAGCAGCTCACTCAAGTTCTCCTACGAGCAGTACTTC.